This T cell receptor beta chain was captured in a study of OX40 agonist ivuxolimab in advanced cancers. In germline, CDR1 is ENHRY, CDR2 SYGVKD. The CDR3 extends over 16 amino acids. Trimming took off 5 bases at V and 4 bases at J, with 18 bases between the two ends. TCRdb's table, derived via immunoSEQ multiplex PCR, lists solely in-frame clones and lacks some. The repertoire holds about 42,000 clones, over 75% seen once, with approximately 25% in the top ten. The origin of this receptor is an adult with an advanced solid tumor such as melanoma, head and neck, liver or kidney cancer. The source material was CD4+ or CD8+ T cells sorted from blood, sampled in a trial of the OX40 agonist ivuxolimab. This chain links TRBV10-3 with TRBJ2-1; D possibly uses TRBD1 or TRBD2 (5 bases each). CDR3 protein: CAISPRAGTGYNEQFF. The CDR3 nucleotides read TGTGCCATCAGTCCCAGAGCCGGGACGGGTTACAATGAGCAGTTCTTC.